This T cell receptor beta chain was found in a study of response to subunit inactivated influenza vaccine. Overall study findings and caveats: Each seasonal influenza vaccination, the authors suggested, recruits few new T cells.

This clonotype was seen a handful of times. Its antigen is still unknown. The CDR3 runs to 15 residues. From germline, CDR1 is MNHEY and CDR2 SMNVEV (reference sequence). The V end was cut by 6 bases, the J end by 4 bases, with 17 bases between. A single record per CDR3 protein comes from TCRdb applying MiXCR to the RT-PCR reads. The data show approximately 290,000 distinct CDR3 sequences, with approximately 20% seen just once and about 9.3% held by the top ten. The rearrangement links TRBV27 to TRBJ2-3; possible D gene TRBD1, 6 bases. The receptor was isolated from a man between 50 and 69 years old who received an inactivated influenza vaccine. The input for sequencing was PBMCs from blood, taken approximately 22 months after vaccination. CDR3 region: CASSPLQGFADTQYF. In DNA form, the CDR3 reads TGTGCCAGCAGCCCTTTACAGGGTTTCGCAGATACGCAGTATTTT.